This T cell receptor beta chain was captured by sequencing in a study of blood T cell repertoires in COVID-19. Recruits, aged roughly 18 to 95 years, lived in 24 US areas. Produced via immunoSEQ multiplex PCR; TCRdb's table is partial and in-frame only. Among approximately 170,000 clones listed, approximately 89% were seen once. The sample consisted of PBMCs or T cells enriched from blood (not recorded which). The TCR comes from a woman under 30 who had recovered from COVID-19.

Here the CDR3 DNA reads TGTGCCGGACGGAGGGACAGAGGGGACACCGGGGAGCTGTTTTTT. Translating it yields CAGRRDRGDTGELFF. The V call is TRBV2, the J call TRBJ2-2; TRBD1 is a possible D gene (7 bases). The V end lost 11 bases, the J end lost 3 bases, and 19 bases lay between the germline ends. The CDR3 sequence is 15 residues long. Looked up from germline, CDR1 is SNHLY and CDR2 is FYNNEI.